Shown below are 19 T cell receptor beta chains from a single sample sequenced in a study of shared clonotypes between healthy human individuals. CD45RO-negative, CCR7-selected cells formed the naive CD8 fraction, which excluded terminally differentiated effector memory CD45RA+ cells. Profiled with immunoSEQ multiplex PCR; TCRdb holds only in-frame clones, not every one. The table has more than 2 million clones, just under 95% seen once. The sequenced sample consisted of naive CD8+ T cells sorted from blood. Every receptor here comes from a man aged 18 to 35 in good health.

This clone was seen only once. The V and J genes are TRBV7-9 and TRBJ2-5, with 11 bases that match TRBD1. Per the germline V gene, CDR1 is SEHNR and CDR2 is FQNEAQ (reference sequence). Unmatched junction bases numbered 3, after V lost 5 bases and J lost 1 base. The CDR3 is 15 amino acids. The CDR3, as DNA: TGTGCCAGCAGCCGGGACAGGGGGACCCAAGAGACCCAGTACTTC. As protein: CASSRDRGTQETQYF. Variable domain in full (rest from reference TRBV7-9 and TRBJ2-5): DTGVSQNPRHKITKRGQNVTFRCDPISEHNRLYWYRQTLGQGPEFLTYFQNEAQLEKSRLLSDRFSAERPKGSFSTLEIQRTEQGDSAMYLCASSRDRGTQETQYFGPGTRLLVL.

The chain has TRBV6-1 and TRBJ2-7, with 7 bases that match TRBD1. CDR1 is MNHNS, CDR2 SASEGT, per germline. Trimming cost V 1 base and J 6 bases; bases outside gene matches: 9. CDR3 size: 15 residues. CDR3 loop: CASSEDGTDVFEQYF. In DNA, the CDR3 is TGTGCCAGCAGTGAAGATGGGACAGACGTTTTCGAGCAGTACTTC.

The chain couples TRBV11-2 to TRBJ2-7; D not certain. Germline lookup yields CDR1 SGHAT and CDR2 FQNNGV. Trimming pared 1 base from V and 0 bases from J, leaving 10 bases between. This CDR3 comprises 15 residues. This CDR3 reads CASSLGPGYSYEQYF. CDR3 nucleotides: TGTGCCAGCAGCTTAGGTCCCGGTTACTCCTACGAGCAGTACTTC.

V and J are TRBV1 and TRBJ1-1; the table's D call of TRBD1 was not tested on the DNA. TRBV1 is annotated as a pseudogene. The CDR3 spans 16 residues. CDR3 nucleotides: TGCACCAGCAGACACGGGACAGACGATATGAACACTGAAGCTTTCTTT. The encoded protein is CTSRHGTDDMNTEAFF.

The chain links TRBV30 to TRBJ1-2, with D perhaps matching TRBD1 (5 bases). With 4 bases removed from V and 8 bases from J, the gap between germline ends came to 20 bases. From germline, CDR1 is GTSNPN and CDR2 SVGIG (reference sequence). CDR3 length equals 14 residues. CDR3 in DNA: TGTGCCTGGACCCTGCGGGGCTCCTCGTCGGGCTACACCTTC. Its protein is CAWTLRGSSSGYTF.

V usage is TRBV9 and J usage is TRBJ2-7; a possible D gene is TRBD2 (7 bases). The CDR3 contains 15 residues. Germline lookup yields CDR1 SGDLS and CDR2 YYNGEE. The ends were cut back, 4 bases at V and 2 bases at J, with 16 bases in the middle. The CDR3: CASSIERDTTYEQYF. The CDR3 nucleotides are TGTGCCAGCAGCATAGAGCGGGACACTACCTACGAGCAGTACTTC.

V gene TRBV27 combines with J gene TRBJ2-7; 9 nucleotides align to TRBD1. The J segment lost 6 bases and the V segment lost 7 bases, leaving 13 bases of the junction unmatched. Germline loops: CDR1 MNHEY, CDR2 SMNVEV (reference sequence). The CDR3 is 15 residues long. This CDR3 is CASTAPGTGLPEQYF. Written as DNA, the CDR3 is TGTGCCAGCACCGCCCCCGGGACAGGGTTGCCCGAGCAGTACTTC.

The CDR3 sequence: CASSAITGTSEETQYF. The CDR3 region has the DNA TGTGCCAGCAGCGCGATTACCGGGACTAGCGAAGAGACCCAGTACTTC. The genes are TRBV9 and TRBJ2-5, with TRBD2 identical over 10 bases. The CDR3 consists of 16 residues. Trimming cost V 3 bases and J 3 bases; bases outside gene matches: 8. Germline-derived CDR1 and CDR2 are SGDLS and YYNGEE.

Details on this clone: This same CDR3 is encoded by further DNA sequences in the sample. The J gene is TRBJ2-1, the V gene TRBV9; D gene ambiguous. Germline V gene data show CDR1 as SGDLS and CDR2 as YYNGEE. The length of the CDR3 is 11 residues. Deletions cut 3 bases from V and 6 bases from J, with 4 bases between. The CDR3 region is CASSAGNEQFF. CDR3 nucleotide sequence: TGTGCCAGCAGCGCAGGCAATGAGCAGTTCTTC.

The chain joins TRBV5-5 to TRBJ1-1; D gene uncertain. The CDR3 is made up of 12 amino acids. From germline, CDR1 is SGHKS and CDR2 YYEKEE (reference sequence). V lost 1 base and J lost 7, with 8 bases in between. CDR3 sequence: CASSLYVGEAFF. DNA of the CDR3: TGTGCCAGCAGCTTGTACGTGGGTGAAGCTTTCTTT.

The V and J genes are TRBV4-1 and TRBJ2-1, with D perhaps assigned TRBD1 or TRBD2 (6 bases each). Germline V gene lookup returns CDR1 MGHRA and CDR2 YSYEKL. The CDR3 has 16 amino acids. Between the trimmed V and J ends, which lost 2 bases and 8 bases, there was a span of 19 bases. CDR3 residues: CASSQKEGGPSDEQFF. The CDR3 DNA reads as TGCGCCAGCAGCCAAAAAGAGGGGGGTCCCAGCGATGAGCAGTTCTTC.

A few counts support this clone. The V call is TRBV9, the J call TRBJ1-6, with TRBD1 as a possible D gene (6 bases). V lost 4 bases to trimming and J lost 0 bases, with 11 bases between them. The V gene's germline CDR1 is SGDLS and CDR2 YYNGEE. The CDR3 is 16 amino acids. The CDR3 region is CASSPTGSSYNSPLHF. The CDR3 region has the DNA TGTGCCAGCAGCCCAACAGGGAGCTCCTATAATTCACCCCTCCACTTT. The full variable domain, in which reference TRBV9 and TRBJ1-6 provide the parts outside the CDR3, is DSGVTQTPKHLITATGQRVTLRCSPRSGDLSVYWYQQSLDQGLQFLIQYYNGEERAKGNILERFSAQQFPDLHSELNLSSLELGDSALYFCASSPTGSSYNSPLHFGNGTRLTVT.

This CDR3 is CASSTPSLPSYNEQFF. The CDR3 DNA is TGTGCCAGCAGCACCCCTAGCCTCCCCTCCTACAATGAGCAGTTCTTC. The J gene is TRBJ2-1, the V gene TRBV5-6; possibly TRBD2 for D (5 bases). Trimming cost V 4 bases and J 0 bases, with 14 bases left between them. The CDR3 spans 16 residues. Per germline, CDR1 SGHDT and CDR2 YYEEEE.

The rearrangement uses TRBV19 and TRBJ1-5, with TRBD1 identical over 7 bases. V was pared by 1 base and J by 5 bases, with 11 bases of the junction left unmatched. The germline V gene encodes CDR1 LNHDA and CDR2 SQIVND (reference sequence). CDR3 length: 17 residues. As DNA, the CDR3 is TGTGCCAGTAGTATAGTCCCCCGACAGGGAATCCATCAGCCCCAGCATTTT. Its protein is CASSIVPRQGIHQPQHF. Complete variable domain (other parts from reference TRBV19 and TRBJ1-5): DGGITQSPKYLFRKEGQNVTLSCEQNLNHDAMYWYRQDPGQGLRLIYYSQIVNDFQKGDIAEGYSVSREKKESFPLTVTSAQKNPTAFYLCASSIVPRQGIHQPQHFGDGTRLSIL.

V and J are TRBV5-1 and TRBJ2-3; the D is unclear. Per the germline V gene, CDR1 is SGHRS and CDR2 is YFSETQ. The V gene lost 0 bases and the J gene lost 4 bases, with 12 bases spanning the gap. CDR3 length equals 15 residues. CDR3 in DNA: TGCGCCAGCAGCTTGGACCCGACGGAGCCAGATACGCAGTATTTT. Its translation: CASSLDPTEPDTQYF.

The V call is TRBV7-9, the J call TRBJ2-7, with unresolved D. Germline values: CDR1 SEHNR, CDR2 FQNEAQ (reference sequence). This CDR3 contains 13 residues. V lost 2 bases and J 3 bases, leaving 8 bases between the germline ends. CDR3 bases: TGTGCCAGCAGCTTATCCCCAGGCTACGAGCAGTACTTC. It translates to CASSLSPGYEQYF.

The chain uses TRBV10-3 and TRBJ2-7; tentative D call: TRBD1 (5 bases). Trimming stripped 4 bases from V and 2 bases from J, with 15 bases between. Looked up from germline, CDR1 is ENHRY and CDR2 is SYGVKD. The CDR3 extends over 15 amino acids. The CDR3 DNA is TGTGCCATCAGTGGCCTAGGGGTGGGTACCTACGAGCAGTACTTC. This gives the protein CAISGLGVGTYEQYF.

The rearrangement uses TRBV5-1 and TRBJ2-6; 11 bases align to TRBD1. After removal of 4 bases from V and 0 bases from J, the junction contained 9 bases not matched to a gene. In germline, CDR1 is SGHRS, CDR2 YFSETQ. CDR3 length: 19 amino acids. The CDR3: CASSTWTGGALSGANVLTF. In DNA, the CDR3 is TGCGCCAGCAGCACATGGACAGGGGGCGCCCTCTCTGGGGCCAACGTCCTGACTTTC.

A remark on this clone: Other nucleotide sequences from this sample produce the same CDR3. The CDR3 DNA sequence: TGTGCCAGCAGTTTTGCCGGGGGCGTCTACGAGCAGTACTTC. It codes for CASSFAGGVYEQYF. The genes are TRBV27 and TRBJ2-7; tentatively, D is TRBD1 or TRBD2 (6 bases each). Germline values: CDR1 MNHEY, CDR2 SMNVEV (reference sequence). CDR3 length equals 14 residues. Trimming left V 3 bases short and J 3 bases short, with 12 bases between.